The 23 T cell receptor beta chains below were found in one sample sequenced in a study of T cell repertoires in ileal Crohn's disease. The method was immunoSEQ multiplex PCR; TCRdb's version includes in-frame clones alone and lacks a portion of them. The sample holds roughly 16,000 clones, about 92% seen once. The sequenced material came from ileal tissue. These receptors all stem from an adult with Crohn's disease.

The chain is built from TRBV7-9 and TRBJ2-7; a possible D gene is TRBD2 (5 bases). V lost 6 bases to trimming and J lost 9 bases, with 15 bases between them. CDR1 is SEHNR and CDR2 is FQNEAQ in the germline V gene (reference sequence). The CDR3 consists of 12 residues. The CDR3 sequence is CASSSQDAGQYF. DNA for the CDR3: TGTGCCAGCAGTTCTCAAGATGCGGGGCAGTACTTC.

The rearrangement links TRBV5-6 to TRBJ2-5, with 7 bases identical to TRBD1. CDR3 length equals 13 residues. Trimming removed 3 bases from V and 3 bases from J; junction bases left unmatched: 2. Germline V gene data show CDR1 as SGHDT and CDR2 as YYEEEE. For the CDR3, the DNA is TGTGCCAGCAGCTGGGACAGCAAAGAGACCCAGTACTTC. Residues: CASSWDSKETQYF.

The V call is TRBV11-2, the J call TRBJ2-1, with 7 nucleotides matching TRBD1. The CDR3 is 14 amino acids. CDR1 is SGHAT, CDR2 FQNNGV, per germline. V gave up 0 bases and J gave up 7 bases; unmatched junction bases: 3. CDR3 in amino acids: CASSLDPTGNEQFF. For the CDR3, the DNA is TGTGCCAGCAGCTTAGATCCGACAGGGAATGAGCAGTTCTTC.

The chain links TRBV9 to TRBJ1-1; 7 nucleotides match TRBD1. V lost 3 bases to trimming and J lost 1 base; unmatched junction nucleotides: 6. The CDR3 runs to 15 residues. CDR1 SGDLS and CDR2 YYNGEE come from the germline V gene. The CDR3 here is CASSASDRPNTEAFF. CDR3 coding DNA: TGTGCCAGCAGCGCTTCGGACAGGCCGAACACTGAAGCTTTCTTT.

CDR3 DNA: TGTGCCTGGAGTCGAGGACAGGATAATTCACCCCTCCACTTT. Protein sequence: CAWSRGQDNSPLHF. The rearrangement uses TRBV30 and TRBJ1-6; 7 bases fit TRBD1. The CDR3 contains 14 residues. Germline V gene data show CDR1 as GTSNPN and CDR2 as SVGIG (reference sequence). The junction had 3 bases not matched to a gene; V was cut back by 2 bases and J by 5 bases.

In its sample, this clone was seen once. The CDR3 reads CSVERPDSYNEQFF. CDR3 bases: TGCAGCGTTGAACGGCCAGACAGCTACAATGAGCAGTTCTTC. The chain carries TRBV29-1 and TRBJ2-1, with a tentative D call TRBD1 (5 bases). Trimming shortened V by 2 bases and J by 3 bases, and 11 bases separated the two germline ends. From germline, CDR1 is SQVTM and CDR2 ANQGSEA. The CDR3 runs to 14 residues.

This clone was observed a single time. The rearrangement joins TRBV29-1 to TRBJ2-7; D is possibly TRBD1 (6 bases). Germline V gene data show CDR1 as SQVTM and CDR2 as ANQGSEA. V shed 3 bases and J shed 3 bases, with 9 bases lying between them. This CDR3 is built from 12 residues. CDR3 bases: TGCAGCGTTGAGCGGACAGACTACGAGCAGTACTTC. Encoded protein: CSVERTDYEQYF.

The genes are TRBV19 and TRBJ1-5; D unclear. The CDR3 is 14 amino acids. Germline CDR1 reads LNHDA; CDR2 reads SQIVND (reference sequence). Trimming shortened V by 5 bases and J by 1 base, and 9 bases separated the two germline ends. The CDR3 DNA sequence: TGTGCCAGTAGTGGAGGGAACAGCAATCAGCCCCAGCATTTT. Its translation is CASSGGNSNQPQHF.

A single count supports this clone. CDR3 DNA sequence: TGTGCCAGCAGCTTGGGGGGCCAGGGCTCCTACGAGCAGTACTTC. Encoded protein: CASSLGGQGSYEQYF. V usage is TRBV5-8 and J usage is TRBJ2-7; a weak D match, TRBD1 (5 bases). The V end lost 0 bases, the J end lost 0 bases, and 10 bases lay between the germline ends. Germline V lookup: CDR1 SGHTS, CDR2 YDEGEE. CDR3 length: 15 residues.

The V and J genes are TRBV29-1 and TRBJ1-3, with D unresolved. V lost 2 bases and J lost 0, with 8 bases in between. The CDR3 runs to 14 residues. Germline V lookup: CDR1 SQVTM, CDR2 ANQGSEA. CDR3 residues: CSVEPDNSGNTIYF. The CDR3 region has the DNA TGCAGCGTTGAACCTGACAACTCTGGAAACACCATATATTTT. Supplemented by reference TRBV29-1 and TRBJ1-3, the full variable domain reads SAVISQKPSRDICQRGTSLTIQCQVDSQVTMMFWYRQQPGQSLTLIATANQGSEATYESGFVIDKFPISRPNLTFSTLTVSNMSPEDSSIYLCSVEPDNSGNTIYFGEGSWLTVV.

The rearrangement uses TRBV29-1 and TRBJ1-2; the D gene is possibly TRBD1 (5 bases). CDR1 and CDR2 from the germline V gene are SQVTM and ANQGSEA. This CDR3 has 17 amino acids. The V end lost 6 bases, the J end lost 4 bases, and 27 bases lay between the germline ends. The CDR3 coding sequence is TGCAGCGTCCTCATAGGGGCAGTGACACCCGGCGGCTATGGCTACACCTTC. The encoded protein is CSVLIGAVTPGGYGYTF.

The chain couples TRBV7-3 to TRBJ1-1, with D uncertain. The germline gives CDR1 SGHTA, CDR2 FQGTGA. The CDR3 contains 20 residues. V was trimmed by 1 base and J by 0 bases, leaving 24 bases between them. DNA for the CDR3: TGTGCCAGCAGCTTAAACCTCGGGTCGAGAGACCATACTATGAACACTGAAGCTTTCTTT. This translates into CASSLNLGSRDHTMNTEAFF.

This chain joins TRBV9 and TRBJ2-1; TRBD2 aligns across 8 bases. From germline, CDR1 is SGDLS and CDR2 YYNGEE. The CDR3 consists of 16 residues. V lost 3 bases to trimming and J lost 5 bases; unmatched junction nucleotides: 10. This CDR3 is CASSARLAGHHNEQFF. As DNA, the CDR3 is TGTGCCAGCAGCGCAAGATTAGCGGGGCATCACAATGAGCAGTTCTTC.

The chain employs TRBV5-4 and TRBJ2-1; possible D gene TRBD2, 5 bases. The CDR3 extends over 14 amino acids. The V end lost 4 bases, the J end lost 1 base, and 9 bases lay between the germline ends. CDR1 and CDR2 (germline): SGHNT, YYREEE (reference sequence). CDR3: CASSHSGSYNEQFF. DNA of the CDR3: TGTGCCAGCAGCCACAGCGGATCCTACAATGAGCAGTTCTTC.

The chain is built from TRBV6-4 and TRBJ1-6; D ambiguous. With 5 bases removed from V and 7 bases from J, the gap between germline ends came to 12 bases. The CDR3 totals 14 residues. Looked up from germline, CDR1 is MRHNA and CDR2 is SNTAGT. CDR3 region: CASSPWTGNSPLHF. CDR3 DNA sequence: TGTGCCAGCAGTCCTTGGACGGGAAATTCACCCCTCCACTTT.

V usage is TRBV9 and J usage is TRBJ2-3; the D is unclear. Between the trimmed V and J ends, which lost 0 bases and 4 bases, there was a span of 9 bases. Germline lookup yields CDR1 SGDLS and CDR2 YYNGEE. The CDR3 contains 14 residues. This chain's CDR3 is CASSVEPLADTQYF. The CDR3 bases are TGTGCCAGCAGCGTAGAACCCCTAGCAGATACGCAGTATTTT.

The rearrangement links TRBV5-4 to TRBJ2-7, with TRBD1 identical over 9 bases. There are 14 residues in the CDR3. CDR1 is SGHNT, CDR2 YYREEE, per germline (reference sequence). V shed 4 bases, J shed 4 bases, and the junction held 6 bases outside the gene matches. CDR3 in DNA: TGTGCCAGCAGCCCGGGACAGGGCTTTTACGAGCAGTACTTC. This encodes CASSPGQGFYEQYF.

The chain has TRBV7-2 and TRBJ2-2, with 9 bases that match TRBD2. The CDR3 is made up of 15 amino acids. Trimming took 2 bases from V and 6 from J; bases not matched to a gene: 4. CDR1 is SGHTA and CDR2 is FQGNSA in the germline V gene. This chain's CDR3 is CASSLRGGEAGELFF. The CDR3 bases are TGTGCCAGCAGCTTACGCGGGGGGGAGGCCGGGGAGCTGTTTTTT.

The chain employs TRBV4-1 and TRBJ1-5, with 7 bases matching TRBD1. CDR3 length: 16 residues. The ends lost 4 bases at V and 4 bases at J; junction bases unmatched: 10. Germline V lookup: CDR1 MGHRA, CDR2 YSYEKL. DNA of the CDR3: TGCGCCAGCAGCCTCGTGTGGACAGGTTGGAATCAGCCCCAGCATTTT. Amino acids: CASSLVWTGWNQPQHF.

The gene calls are TRBV10-2 and TRBJ1-5; D gene ambiguous. Per the germline V gene, CDR1 is WSHSY and CDR2 is SAAADI. The ends were cut back, 6 bases at V and 4 bases at J, with 10 bases in the middle. This CDR3 has 13 amino acids. The chain's CDR3 is CASSATSNQPQHF. The CDR3 DNA is TGCGCCAGCAGCGCTACGTCAAATCAGCCCCAGCATTTT.

V usage is TRBV29-1 and J usage is TRBJ1-2, with TRBD1 identical over 9 bases. The CDR3 is 15 amino acids. After removal of 7 bases from V and 7 bases from J, the junction contained 16 bases not matched to a gene. CDR1 and CDR2 from the germline V gene are SQVTM and ANQGSEA. CDR3 sequence: CSADPRTGEAGGYTF. CDR3 coding DNA: TGCAGCGCTGATCCCCGGACAGGGGAAGCCGGTGGCTACACCTTC.

The J gene is TRBJ2-7, the V gene TRBV6-1; a possible D gene is TRBD1 (6 bases). V was shortened by 2 bases and J by 5 bases, with 7 bases between the two germline ends. CDR1 is MNHNS, CDR2 SASEGT, per germline. CDR3 length equals 12 residues. Here the CDR3 DNA reads TGTGCCAGCAGTGAAACAGGGAACGAGCAGTACTTC. Translated: CASSETGNEQYF.

This clone was seen just once. The chain couples TRBV13 to TRBJ2-1; 7 nucleotides agree with TRBD2. Per germline, CDR1 PRHDT and CDR2 FYEKMQ (reference sequence). V gave up 5 bases and J gave up 3 bases; unmatched junction bases: 13. This CDR3 is built from 17 residues. The CDR3 spells CASSLTYTAGYYNEQFF. CDR3 nucleotides: TGTGCCAGCAGCCTAACATATACAGCGGGGTACTACAATGAGCAGTTCTTC.